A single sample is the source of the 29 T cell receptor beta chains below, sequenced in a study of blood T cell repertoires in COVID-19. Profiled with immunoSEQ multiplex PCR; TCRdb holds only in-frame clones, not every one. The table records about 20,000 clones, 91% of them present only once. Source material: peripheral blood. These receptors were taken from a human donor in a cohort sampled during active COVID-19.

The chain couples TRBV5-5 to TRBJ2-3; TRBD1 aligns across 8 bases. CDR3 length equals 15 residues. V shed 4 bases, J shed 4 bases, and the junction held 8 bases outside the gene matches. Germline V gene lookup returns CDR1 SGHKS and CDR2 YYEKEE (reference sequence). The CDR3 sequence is CASSPSTGEADTQYF. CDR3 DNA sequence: TGTGCCAGCAGCCCGTCGACAGGGGAGGCAGATACGCAGTATTTT.

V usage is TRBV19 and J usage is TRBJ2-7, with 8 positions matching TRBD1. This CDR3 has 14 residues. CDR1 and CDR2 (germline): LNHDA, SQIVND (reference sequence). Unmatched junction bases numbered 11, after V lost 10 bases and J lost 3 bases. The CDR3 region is CATKPGTGLYEQYF. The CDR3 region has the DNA TGTGCCACTAAACCCGGGACAGGCCTCTACGAGCAGTACTTC.

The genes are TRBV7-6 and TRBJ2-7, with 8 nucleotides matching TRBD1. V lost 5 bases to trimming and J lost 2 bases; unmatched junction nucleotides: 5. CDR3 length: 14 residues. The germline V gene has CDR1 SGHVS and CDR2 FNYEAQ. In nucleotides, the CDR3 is TGTGCCAGCAGCCCGGAGGGACAGGCCTACGAGCAGTACTTC. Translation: CASSPEGQAYEQYF.

This CDR3 is CASSYTGGAVRGYTF. DNA of the CDR3: TGTGCCAGCAGCTATACAGGGGGCGCGGTCCGGGGCTACACCTTC. This rearrangement joins TRBV14 to TRBJ1-2; the match to TRBD1 covers 9 bases. This CDR3 is 15 amino acids long. Germline-derived CDR1 and CDR2 are SGHDN and FVKESK. Unmatched junction bases numbered 12, after V lost 5 bases and J lost 8 bases. The entire variable domain, with the rest obtained from reference TRBV14 and TRBJ1-2, is as follows: EAGVTQFPSHSVIEKGQTVTLRCDPISGHDNLYWYRRVMGKEIKFLLHFVKESKQDESGMPNNRFLAERTGGTYSTLKVQPAELEDSGVYFCASSYTGGAVRGYTFGSGTRLTVV.

The CDR3 nucleotides read TGTGCCAGTAGTATTGGCGGCCCCGGGGGAACCATATATTTT. Translated, it gives CASSIGGPGGTIYF. The chain recombines TRBV19 with TRBJ1-3; a possible D gene is TRBD1 (5 bases). V shed 3 bases and J shed 10 bases, with 16 bases lying between them. Germline-derived CDR1 and CDR2 are LNHDA and SQIVND (reference sequence). There are 14 residues in the CDR3.

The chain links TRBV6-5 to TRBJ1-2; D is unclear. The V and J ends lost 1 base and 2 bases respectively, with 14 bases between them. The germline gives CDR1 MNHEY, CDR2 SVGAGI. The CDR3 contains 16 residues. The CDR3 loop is CASSYFSEVANYGYTF. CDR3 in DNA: TGTGCCAGCAGTTACTTTTCAGAGGTTGCCAACTATGGCTACACCTTC.

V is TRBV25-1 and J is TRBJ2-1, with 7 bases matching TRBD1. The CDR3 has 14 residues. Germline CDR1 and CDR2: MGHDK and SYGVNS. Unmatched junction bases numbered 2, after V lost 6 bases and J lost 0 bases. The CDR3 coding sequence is TGTGCCAGCAGACCAGGGGGCTCCTACAATGAGCAGTTCTTC. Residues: CASRPGGSYNEQFF.

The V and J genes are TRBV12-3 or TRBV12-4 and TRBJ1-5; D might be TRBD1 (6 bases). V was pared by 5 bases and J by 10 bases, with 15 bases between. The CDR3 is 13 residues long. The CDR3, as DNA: TGTGCCAGCAGTCTCCACGAGGGGGAACCCCAGCATTTT. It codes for CASSLHEGEPQHF.

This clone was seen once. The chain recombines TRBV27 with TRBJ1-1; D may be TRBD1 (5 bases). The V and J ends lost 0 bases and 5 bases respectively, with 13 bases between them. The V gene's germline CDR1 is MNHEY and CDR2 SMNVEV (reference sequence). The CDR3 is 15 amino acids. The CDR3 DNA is TGTGCCAGCAGTTTATCGACTCAGGGAGGGACTGAAGCTTTCTTT. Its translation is CASSLSTQGGTEAFF.

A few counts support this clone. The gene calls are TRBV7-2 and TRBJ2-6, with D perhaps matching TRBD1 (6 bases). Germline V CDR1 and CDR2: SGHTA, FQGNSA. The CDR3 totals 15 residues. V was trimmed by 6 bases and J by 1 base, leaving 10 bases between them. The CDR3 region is CASRFRGSGANVLTF. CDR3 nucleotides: TGTGCCAGCAGATTCAGGGGTTCTGGGGCCAACGTCCTGACTTTC.

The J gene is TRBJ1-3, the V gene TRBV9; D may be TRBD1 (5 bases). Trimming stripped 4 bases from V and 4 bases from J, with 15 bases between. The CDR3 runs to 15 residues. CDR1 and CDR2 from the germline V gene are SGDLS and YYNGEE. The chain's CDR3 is CASSQAQGPGNTIYF. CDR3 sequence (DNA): TGTGCCAGCAGCCAGGCTCAGGGTCCCGGAAACACCATATATTTT.

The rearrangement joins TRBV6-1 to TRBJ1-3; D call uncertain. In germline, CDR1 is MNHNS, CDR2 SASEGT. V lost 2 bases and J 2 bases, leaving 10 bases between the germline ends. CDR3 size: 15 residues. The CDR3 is CASSEFRGTGNTIYF. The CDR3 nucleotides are TGTGCCAGCAGTGAATTCCGGGGTACTGGAAACACCATATATTTT.

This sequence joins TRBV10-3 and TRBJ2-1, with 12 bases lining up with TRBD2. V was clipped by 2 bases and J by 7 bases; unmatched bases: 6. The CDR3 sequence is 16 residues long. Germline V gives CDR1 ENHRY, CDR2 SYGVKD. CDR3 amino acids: CAISEQLAGGPNEQFF. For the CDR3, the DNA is TGTGCCATCAGTGAGCAGCTAGCGGGAGGGCCGAATGAGCAGTTCTTC.

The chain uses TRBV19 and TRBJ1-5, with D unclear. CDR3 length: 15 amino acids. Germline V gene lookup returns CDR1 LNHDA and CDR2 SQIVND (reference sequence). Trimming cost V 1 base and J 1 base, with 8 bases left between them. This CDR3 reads CASSIVRGSNQPQHF. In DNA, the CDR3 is TGTGCCAGTAGTATAGTTCGTGGCAGCAATCAGCCCCAGCATTTT.

CDR3 sequence reads: CASSLQGTTNQPQHF. DNA for the CDR3: TGTGCCAGCAGCCTACAGGGAACCACCAATCAGCCCCAGCATTTT. V usage is TRBV7-2 and J usage is TRBJ1-5, with D possibly matching TRBD1 (6 bases). With 5 bases removed from V and 3 bases from J, the gap between germline ends came to 14 bases. The CDR3 sequence is 15 residues long. Germline values: CDR1 SGHTA, CDR2 FQGNSA.

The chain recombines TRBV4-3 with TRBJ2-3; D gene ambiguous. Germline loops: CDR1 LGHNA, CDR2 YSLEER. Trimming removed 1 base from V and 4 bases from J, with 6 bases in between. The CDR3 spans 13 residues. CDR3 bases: TGCGCCAGCAGCCAAGTTATAGCAGATACGCAGTATTTT. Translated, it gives CASSQVIADTQYF.

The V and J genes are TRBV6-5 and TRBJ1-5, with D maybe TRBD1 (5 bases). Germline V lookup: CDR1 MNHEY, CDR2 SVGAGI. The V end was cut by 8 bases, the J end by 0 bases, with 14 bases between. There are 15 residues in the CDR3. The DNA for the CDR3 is TGTGCCAGCTTGACAGTTTTCCCTAGCAATCAGCCCCAGCATTTT. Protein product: CASLTVFPSNQPQHF.

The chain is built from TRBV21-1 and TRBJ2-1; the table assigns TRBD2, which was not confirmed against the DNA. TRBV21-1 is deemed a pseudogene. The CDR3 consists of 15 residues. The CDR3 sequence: CASSRNICPEDEQFF. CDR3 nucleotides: TGTGCCAGCAGCCGCAACATCTGTCCAGAGGATGAGCAGTTCTTC.

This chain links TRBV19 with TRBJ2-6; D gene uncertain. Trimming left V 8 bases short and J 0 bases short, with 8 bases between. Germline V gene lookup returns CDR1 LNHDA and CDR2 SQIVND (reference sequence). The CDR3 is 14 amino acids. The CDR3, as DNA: TGTGCCAGTCGGGTCCCCTCTGGGGCCAACGTCCTGACTTTC. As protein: CASRVPSGANVLTF.

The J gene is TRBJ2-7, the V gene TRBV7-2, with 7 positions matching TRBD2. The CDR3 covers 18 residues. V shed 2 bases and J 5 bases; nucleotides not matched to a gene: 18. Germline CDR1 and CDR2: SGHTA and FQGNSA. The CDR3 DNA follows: TGTGCCAGCAGCTTATCTCGCGCTGGCGGGGGAACCCCAAACGAGCAGTACTTC. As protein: CASSLSRAGGGTPNEQYF.

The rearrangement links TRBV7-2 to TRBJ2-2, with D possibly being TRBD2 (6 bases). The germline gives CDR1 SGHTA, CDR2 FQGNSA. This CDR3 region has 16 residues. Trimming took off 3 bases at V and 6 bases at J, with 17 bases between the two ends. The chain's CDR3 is CASSFGGSRFPGELFF. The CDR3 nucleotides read TGTGCCAGCAGCTTCGGAGGGTCGAGGTTTCCCGGGGAGCTGTTTTTT.

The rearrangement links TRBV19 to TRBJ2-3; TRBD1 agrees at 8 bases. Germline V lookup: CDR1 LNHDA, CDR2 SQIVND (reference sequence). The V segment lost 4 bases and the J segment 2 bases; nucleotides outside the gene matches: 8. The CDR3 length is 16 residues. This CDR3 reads CASSNDIRGLTDTQYF. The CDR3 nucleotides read TGTGCCAGTAGTAACGACATCAGGGGGCTCACAGATACGCAGTATTTT. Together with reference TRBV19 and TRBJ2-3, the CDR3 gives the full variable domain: DGGITQSPKYLFRKEGQNVTLSCEQNLNHDAMYWYRQDPGQGLRLIYYSQIVNDFQKGDIAEGYSVSREKKESFPLTVTSAQKNPTAFYLCASSNDIRGLTDTQYFGPGTRLTVL.

The CDR3 protein is CASSTGGAALTDTQYF. The CDR3 DNA is TGTGCCAGCAGCACGGGGGGGGCGGCCCTCACAGATACGCAGTATTTT. The chain joins TRBV13 to TRBJ2-3, with TRBD2 matching over 8 bases. The CDR3 has 16 residues. CDR1 is PRHDT and CDR2 is FYEKMQ in the germline V gene (reference sequence). With 5 bases clipped from V and 2 bases from J, the junction kept 9 bases outside the gene matches.

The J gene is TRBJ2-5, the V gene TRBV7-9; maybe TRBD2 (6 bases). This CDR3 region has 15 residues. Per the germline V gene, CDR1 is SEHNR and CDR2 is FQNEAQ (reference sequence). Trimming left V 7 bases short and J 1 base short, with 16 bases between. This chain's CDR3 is CASNSRRGPQETQYF. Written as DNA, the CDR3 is TGTGCCAGCAATTCACGGCGGGGCCCCCAAGAGACCCAGTACTTC. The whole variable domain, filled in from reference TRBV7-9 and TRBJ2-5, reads DTGVSQNPRHKITKRGQNVTFRCDPISEHNRLYWYRQTLGQGPEFLTYFQNEAQLEKSRLLSDRFSAERPKGSFSTLEIQRTEQGDSAMYLCASNSRRGPQETQYFGPGTRLLVL.

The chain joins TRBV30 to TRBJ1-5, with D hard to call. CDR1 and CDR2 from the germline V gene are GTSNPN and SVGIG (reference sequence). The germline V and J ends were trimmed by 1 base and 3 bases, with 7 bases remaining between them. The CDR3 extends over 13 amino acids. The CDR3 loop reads CAWSAGPNQPQHF. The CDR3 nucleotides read TGTGCCTGGAGTGCCGGTCCCAATCAGCCCCAGCATTTT.

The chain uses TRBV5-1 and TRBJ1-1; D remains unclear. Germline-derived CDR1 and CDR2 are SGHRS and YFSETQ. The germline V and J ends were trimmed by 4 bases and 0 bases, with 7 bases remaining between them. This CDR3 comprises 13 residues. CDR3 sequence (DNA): TGCGCCAGCAGCATAACACTGAACACTGAAGCTTTCTTT. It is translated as CASSITLNTEAFF.

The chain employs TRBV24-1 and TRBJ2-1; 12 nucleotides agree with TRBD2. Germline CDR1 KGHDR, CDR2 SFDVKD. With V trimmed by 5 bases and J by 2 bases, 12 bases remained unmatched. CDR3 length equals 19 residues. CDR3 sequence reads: CATSATIGLAGSTYNEQFF. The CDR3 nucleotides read TGTGCCACCAGTGCTACCATCGGACTAGCGGGATCCACCTACAATGAGCAGTTCTTC.

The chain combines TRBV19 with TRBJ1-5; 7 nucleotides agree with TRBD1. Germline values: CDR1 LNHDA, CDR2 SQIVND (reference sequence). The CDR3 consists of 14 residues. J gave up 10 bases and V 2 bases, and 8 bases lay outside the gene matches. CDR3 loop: CASSITSGGQPQHF. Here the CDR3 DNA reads TGTGCCAGTAGTATAACCTCAGGGGGGCAACCCCAGCATTTT.

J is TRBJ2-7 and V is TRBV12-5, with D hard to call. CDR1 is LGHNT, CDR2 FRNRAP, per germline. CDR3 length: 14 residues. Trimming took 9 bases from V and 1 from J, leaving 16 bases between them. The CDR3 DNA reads TGTGCTAGGCCCGATTGTTCTAAGTCCTACGAGCAGTACGTC. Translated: CARPDCSKSYEQYV.